The rows below give T cell receptor beta chains drawn from one sample of a study of blood T cells in healthy people across ages. TCRdb re-analysed the 5' RACE reads in MiXCR, keeping a single row per CDR3 protein. The repertoire holds nearly 800,000 distinct CDR3 sequences, with about 25% as singletons. This same sample was also taken into another study, of T cells of mothers and their children.

Specimen: blood. Receptor source: a boy aged 5-17 years in good health. The conserved cysteine and the conserved F or W are not part of the CDR3 here.

J,V,CDR3
TRBJ2-7,TRBV4-2,ASSQDAASASYEQY
TRBJ2-7,TRBV13,ASSPRPESSYEQY
.,TRBV6-2/TRBV6-3,ASSYSRTSGTGTQY
TRBJ1-4,TRBV29-1,SVETTGKDSREKLF
TRBJ1-6,TRBV12-3/TRBV12-4,ASREGSYNSPLH
TRBJ2-1,TRBV27,ASSSGLFEQF
.,TRBV7-2,ASSLVGLAGLYEQY
TRBJ2-3,TRBV4-3,ASSQDVRVLAGVTGTDTQY
TRBJ2-2,TRBV4-3,ASSQDKGSANTGELF
TRBJ1-1,TRBV7-2,ASSLSSNTEAF
TRBJ2-7,TRBV12-3/TRBV12-4,ASSPDFGYEQY
.,TRBV13,ASRVAGGGENEQF
TRBJ2-7,TRBV29-1,SVEDLGGPTYEQY
TRBJ2-5,TRBV6-6,ASTASLETQY
TRBJ2-7,TRBV2,ASSTPTPGVSYEQY
TRBJ2-6,TRBV29-1,SVKKEGAASSGANVLT
TRBJ1-2,TRBV6-5,ASSSQGPKEGYT
TRBJ2-5,TRBV7-2,ASSLALQGLGAQY
TRBJ2-1,TRBV20-1,SANGNAYNEQF
TRBJ2-3,TRBV5-5,ASSWSGGITDTQY
.,TRBV27,ASSLSSAGALYEQY
TRBJ1-2,TRBV12-3/TRBV12-4,ASSLGGREGYT
TRBJ2-7,TRBV28,ASNDRGRPTYEQY
TRBJ2-1,TRBV29-1,SVEREVYRGTGTYNEQF
TRBJ2-1,TRBV28,ASSLPRSQVANEQF
TRBJ1-2,TRBV3-1,ASSQVNPGPGTSNYGYT
TRBJ1-2,TRBV4-3,ASSQEKNAINCGYT
TRBJ1-2,TRBV20-1,SANRALNYGYT
TRBJ2-7,TRBV3-1,ASSHLGQPHSY
TRBJ2-3,TRBV29-1,SVVVDLSPDTQY
TRBJ1-1,TRBV29-1,SVNLKLMNTEAF